The source of this TCR beta chain is a study of cytomegalovirus exposure and HLA in healthy donors. Study-level findings and limits: The authors later linked a missense DCLRE1C variant to TCR beta V- and J-gene trimming.

PCR used 60 Vbeta primers and 13 Jbeta primers. Clones were read by immunoSEQ multiplex PCR, and TCRdb kept only the in-frame ones, dropping some. Of about 130,000 clones listed, roughly 88% are singletons. Deletions cut 1 base from V and 2 bases from J, with 5 bases between. The CDR3 contains 13 residues. Germline loops: CDR1 LNHDA, CDR2 SQIVND (reference sequence). Note on this clone: The antigen is unknown. At the DNA level, this CDR3 is encoded by other sequences in the same sample as well.

What was sequenced was PBMCs. The source of this sequence is a man aged 50 or older in good health and CMV-seronegative. V and J are TRBV19 and TRBJ1-1, with D hard to call. The CDR3 sequence is CASSIGGNTEAFF. The CDR3 bases are TGTGCCAGTAGTATAGGAGGAAACACTGAAGCTTTCTTT.